These 2 T cell receptor beta chains were all obtained from the same sample, sequenced in a study of shared clonotypes between healthy human individuals. Naive-designated CD8 cells lacked CD45RO, were positively enriched for CCR7, and omitted terminally differentiated effector memory CD45RA+ cells. The assay was immunoSEQ multiplex PCR, and TCRdb's table has in-frame clones only and misses some. The repertoire includes about 2 million clones, about 95% of them detected once, and 0.85% to 1.3% sits in the top ten. Input material: naive CD8+ T cells sorted from blood. Source of these receptors: a young man in good health.

As DNA, the CDR3 is TGTGCCAGCAGCTTGGACGGCAACCCCTTGTTCGATACGCAGTATTTT. Protein product: CASSLDGNPLFDTQYF. The chain uses TRBV5-5 and TRBJ2-3; D is unresolved. Germline V gene data show CDR1 as SGHKS and CDR2 as YYEKEE (reference sequence). The CDR3 runs 16 residues. V gave up 0 bases and J gave up 6 bases, with 17 bases separating them.

The V gene is TRBV27, the J gene TRBJ1-2; possibly TRBD1 for D (5 bases). The ends were cut back, 8 bases at V and 3 bases at J, with 13 bases in the middle. This CDR3 has 13 residues. Germline V gene lookup returns CDR1 MNHEY and CDR2 SMNVEV (reference sequence). The CDR3 protein is CASQPQGHYGYTF. The CDR3 DNA follows: TGTGCCAGCCAGCCCCAGGGACACTATGGCTACACCTTC.